Each of the 29 T cell receptor beta chains below was sequenced from the same sample in a study of Graves' ophthalmopathy and Graves' hyperthyroidism (dated by TCRdb to 2016 to 2019). Instrument used: Illumina HiSeq 2000. For repertoire sequencing, TCR beta CDR3 regions were amplified from RNA transcripts. The first round of RT-PCR was done with HTBI primers and the Qiagen OneStep RT-PCR kit, and was followed by a second round of multiplex PCR, then size selection and purification. TCRdb cleaned the public reads at Q25 with fastp, built clones with MiXCR and kept in-frame beta chains. All rows with the same CDR3 protein become a single entry with the most common DNA and genes. Here the sample has roughly 350,000 distinct CDR3 sequences; 17% occur a single time. The biggest ten clones account for 2.4% of the sample. The material sequenced was peripheral blood. These receptors originate from an adult woman with stable Graves' hyperthyroidism.

This clonotype was counted ten times or more. This chain links TRBV20-1 with TRBJ2-2, with a weak D call TRBD1 (6 bases). The germline gives CDR1 DFQATT, CDR2 SNEGSKA (reference sequence). This CDR3 is 12 amino acids long. Trimming took 2 bases from V and 6 from J, leaving 7 bases between them. Here the CDR3 reads CSARTGSGELFF. The DNA of the CDR3 is TGCAGTGCTAGAACAGGGTCCGGGGAGCTGTTTTTT.

The sample holds many counts of this clonotype. V usage is TRBV19 and J usage is TRBJ1-1; D remains unclear. V was clipped by 3 bases and J by 4 bases, with 18 bases between them. Per germline, CDR1 LNHDA and CDR2 SQIVND (reference sequence). CDR3 size: 16 residues. CDR3 sequence: CASSMMSTSWGTEAFF. CDR3 nucleotide sequence: TGTGCCAGTAGTATGATGAGTACCTCTTGGGGCACTGAAGCTTTCTTT.

This rearrangement joins TRBV11-2 to TRBJ2-3; D is uncertain. Germline V gene data show CDR1 as SGHAT and CDR2 as FQNNGV. Between the trimmed V and J ends, which lost 4 bases and 0 bases, there was a span of 14 bases. CDR3 size: 16 residues. The CDR3 here is CASSSHPRPSTDTQYF. In DNA, the CDR3 is TGTGCCAGCAGCTCCCACCCCCGCCCTAGCACAGATACGCAGTATTTT.

This clonotype came up many times. The V and J genes are TRBV7-9 and TRBJ2-7; D not resolved. The germline CDR1 and CDR2 sequences are SEHNR and FQNEAQ (reference sequence). Between the trimmed V and J ends, which lost 5 bases and 4 bases, there was a span of 9 bases. This CDR3 comprises 12 residues. The CDR3 here is CASSKTRYEQYF. CDR3 in DNA: TGTGCCAGCAGCAAGACACGATACGAGCAGTACTTC. Full variable domain (missing parts from reference TRBV7-9 and TRBJ2-7): DTGVSQNPRHKITKRGQNVTFRCDPISEHNRLYWYRQTLGQGPEFLTYFQNEAQLEKSRLLSDRFSAERPKGSFSTLEIQRTEQGDSAMYLCASSKTRYEQYFGPGTRLTVT.

This clonotype has at least ten counts. J is TRBJ1-2 and V is TRBV30, with 10 bases matching TRBD1. Losses at the gene ends were 2 bases for V and 4 bases for J; bases not matched to a gene: 4. There are 14 residues in the CDR3. Germline loops: CDR1 GTSNPN, CDR2 SVGIG (reference sequence). The CDR3 spells CAWSLDRGAYGYTF. In DNA, the CDR3 is TGTGCCTGGAGTCTGGACAGGGGGGCCTATGGCTACACCTTC.

The table lists this clonotype with many counts. The genes are TRBV6-2 or TRBV6-3 and TRBJ2-6, with D possibly being TRBD1 or TRBD2 (5 bases each). This CDR3 has 17 amino acids. Trimming cost V 2 bases and J 1 base, with 12 bases left between them. Germline CDR1 and CDR2: MNHEY and SVGEGT. This chain's CDR3 is CASSYQGPLSGANVLTF. CDR3 in DNA: TGTGCCAGCAGTTACCAGGGACCCCTATCTGGGGCCAACGTCCTGACTTTC.

In this sample, this clonotype turned up a few times. Written as DNA, the CDR3 is TGCGCCAGCAGCCCATGGGACAGCAATCAGCCCCAGCATTTT. It codes for CASSPWDSNQPQHF. The chain recombines TRBV4-1 with TRBJ1-5, with D possibly being TRBD1 (5 bases). Trimming stripped 4 bases from V and 1 base from J, with 8 bases between. Germline CDR1 reads MGHRA; CDR2 reads YSYEKL. The CDR3 is 14 amino acids.

This clonotype was observed a handful of times. V gene TRBV4-2 combines with J gene TRBJ2-5, with D unclear. Germline loops: CDR1 LGHNA, CDR2 YNFKEQ. There are 14 residues in the CDR3. V gave up 0 bases and J gave up 4 bases, with 9 bases separating them. CDR3 sequence (DNA): TGTGCCAGCAGCCAAGAGTACAGAAGAGAGACCCAGTACTTC. Amino acid sequence: CASSQEYRRETQYF.

The chain is built from TRBV6-2 or TRBV6-3 and TRBJ2-5; 10 bases line up with TRBD2. The J segment lost 7 bases and the V segment lost 5 bases, leaving 7 bases of the junction unmatched. This CDR3 is built from 14 residues. In germline, CDR1 is MNHEY, CDR2 SVGEGT. The CDR3: CASSTPSGRGTQYF. CDR3 nucleotide sequence: TGTGCCAGCAGTACCCCTAGCGGGAGAGGGACCCAGTACTTC.

This clonotype was seen repeatedly, ten times or more. The chain has TRBV19 and TRBJ1-3; D ambiguous. The length of the CDR3 is 14 residues. V was trimmed by 3 bases and J by 0 bases, leaving 6 bases between them. Germline V CDR1 and CDR2: LNHDA, SQIVND (reference sequence). The CDR3 region has the DNA TGTGCCAGTAGTATGGCGTACTCTGGAAACACCATATATTTT. This translates into CASSMAYSGNTIYF.

Ten or more counts support this clonotype. The chain uses TRBV7-2 and TRBJ2-5, with a weak D call TRBD2 (5 bases). The CDR3 runs to 15 residues. V was clipped by 3 bases and J by 3 bases, with 14 bases between them. From germline, CDR1 is SGHTA and CDR2 FQGNSA. CDR3 in DNA: TGTGCCAGCAGCTTCATCCGGGATATTAAAGAGACCCAGTACTTC. Translating it yields CASSFIRDIKETQYF.

This clonotype was counted ten times or more. CDR3 DNA: TGTGCCAGCAGCTTCGCCGGGACAGCAAACACTGAAGCTTTCTTT. Translated: CASSFAGTANTEAFF. The rearrangement uses TRBV9 and TRBJ1-1; 7 nucleotides align to TRBD1. The V gene end was trimmed by 4 bases and the J gene end by 2 bases; junction bases not matched to a gene: 8. Per the germline V gene, CDR1 is SGDLS and CDR2 is YYNGEE. The CDR3 loop spans 15 amino acids.

This clonotype appeared many times. The rearrangement uses TRBV4-2 and TRBJ1-6; no clear D gene. Trimming pared 0 bases from V and 10 bases from J, leaving 16 bases between. The CDR3 covers 16 residues. From germline, CDR1 is LGHNA and CDR2 YNFKEQ. The CDR3 DNA follows: TGTGCCAGCAGCCAAGAAATTGTGGTCGTGGGATCACCCCTCCACTTT. Encoded protein: CASSQEIVVVGSPLHF.

This clonotype was counted ten times or more. V gene TRBV20-1 combines with J gene TRBJ2-5; 8 bases are a match to TRBD2. CDR1 and CDR2 from the germline V gene are DFQATT and SNEGSKA (reference sequence). J was trimmed by 4 bases and V by 3 bases; bases with no gene match: 10. CDR3 length: 15 amino acids. The CDR3 region has the DNA TGCAGTGCTAGTGAGGGACTAGACCATGGAGAGACCCAGTACTTC. Residues: CSASEGLDHGETQYF.

This clonotype was recorded many times. This chain connects TRBV30 to TRBJ1-1; tentative D call: TRBD1 (5 bases). Trimming removed 1 base from V and 1 base from J, with 25 bases in between. The germline V gene has CDR1 GTSNPN and CDR2 SVGIG (reference sequence). There are 19 residues in the CDR3. The CDR3 DNA follows: TGTGCCTGGAGTGCCCTGAACCCCAAACACACAAGGGGGAACACTGAAGCTTTCTTT. It translates to CAWSALNPKHTRGNTEAFF.

In this sample, this clonotype turned up many times. The gene calls are TRBV18 and TRBJ2-5, with 8 nucleotides matching TRBD1. Germline lookup yields CDR1 KGHSH and CDR2 LQKENI. V trimming: 5 bases; J trimming: 2 bases; junction bases outside the gene matches: 7. The CDR3 covers 15 residues. The CDR3 nucleotides are TGTGCCAGCTCAGCACGGACAGGGCAACAAGAGACCCAGTACTTC. Translation gives CASSARTGQQETQYF.

This clonotype was counted between two and nine times. A read error may explain this, as a much larger clone is one base away. The rearrangement links TRBV11-2 to TRBJ2-2; either TRBD1 or TRBD2 may fit D (6 bases each). CDR1 SGHAT and CDR2 FQNNGV come from the germline V gene. This CDR3 has 15 residues. Written as DNA, the CDR3 is TGTGCCAGCAGCTTAGTTAGGGGGGACACCGGGGAGCTGTGTTTT. This codes for CASSLVRGDTGELCF.

This clonotype was counted many times. The rearrangement uses TRBV12-3 or TRBV12-4 and TRBJ2-2; D unresolved. The CDR3 is 13 amino acids. V dropped 10 bases and J dropped 0 bases, with 9 bases sitting between them. In nucleotides, the CDR3 is TGTGCCACCCGCCCCGCGAACACCGGGGAGCTGTTTTTT. Translation: CATRPANTGELFF.

This clonotype was detected many times. The rearrangement joins TRBV5-1 to TRBJ1-2, with D tentatively TRBD1 (6 bases). Trimming removed 4 bases at V and 5 bases at J, with 21 bases between. The CDR3 is 16 residues long. The germline gives CDR1 SGHRS, CDR2 YFSETQ. CDR3: CASSQEFRGLGYGYTF. The CDR3 bases are TGCGCCAGCAGCCAGGAGTTCAGGGGCCTAGGGTATGGCTACACCTTC.

This clonotype was detected only a few times. The chain has TRBV6-1 and TRBJ1-5; D not resolved. Germline-derived CDR1 and CDR2 are MNHNS and SASEGT. The CDR3 covers 14 residues. V gave up 3 bases and J gave up 7 bases, with 13 bases separating them. CDR3 in amino acids: CASSESWTNQPQHF. The CDR3 coding sequence is TGTGCCAGCAGTGAGTCTTGGACCAACCAGCCCCAGCATTTT.

This clonotype turned up a few times. The chain carries TRBV28 and TRBJ2-3; the D is unclear. V was clipped by 3 bases and J by 4 bases, with 11 bases between them. The CDR3 loop spans 14 amino acids. Germline-derived CDR1 and CDR2 are MDHEN and SYDVKM. The CDR3 here is CASSFGWLSDTQYF. The CDR3 nucleotides read TGTGCCAGCAGTTTTGGGTGGTTGTCAGATACGCAGTATTTT.

This clonotype occurred many times. The CDR3 DNA is TGTGCCAGCAGTTTGCCCAGGAACGACGAGCAGTACTTC. The encoded protein is CASSLPRNDEQYF. This chain links TRBV12-3 or TRBV12-4 with TRBJ2-7; D call uncertain. This CDR3 spans 13 amino acids. Trimming pared 3 bases from V and 5 bases from J, leaving 11 bases between.

This clonotype was seen many times. The chain uses TRBV11-1 and TRBJ2-3, with TRBD2 matching over 7 bases. Germline lookup yields CDR1 SGHAT and CDR2 FQDESV (reference sequence). The trim removed 1 base at V and 4 bases at J, leaving 5 bases unmatched. The CDR3 totals 15 residues. The CDR3 DNA sequence: TGTGCCAGCAGCTTAGGGCTAGCGGTTGCAGATACGCAGTATTTT. This codes for CASSLGLAVADTQYF.

In its sample, this clonotype was seen many times. Since the CDR3 does not end with the conserved phenylalanine or tryptophan, this likely comes from a read error. The V call is TRBV7-2, the J call TRBJ2-5; 7 bases line up with TRBD2. Trimming took 0 bases from V and 5 from J; bases not matched to a gene: 3. The V gene's germline CDR1 is SGHTA and CDR2 FQGNSA. The CDR3 has 14 amino acids. Here the CDR3 reads CASSLAVGGETQYL. The CDR3 DNA follows: TGTGCCAGCAGCTTAGCGGTGGGGGGGGAGACCCAGTACCTC.

This clonotype was detected a few times. In DNA form, the CDR3 reads TGTGCCAGCAGCCAAGATCTGTTTTCGCGGGTCCAAGAGACCCAGTACTTC. Its translation: CASSQDLFSRVQETQYF. V gene TRBV3-1 combines with J gene TRBJ2-5; a weak D match, TRBD2 (5 bases). Germline CDR1 is LGHDT and CDR2 is YNNKEL (reference sequence). The CDR3 consists of 17 residues. Trimming stripped 0 bases from V and 1 base from J, with 15 bases between.

This clonotype was seen at least ten times. V is TRBV6-5 and J is TRBJ2-5, with D possibly TRBD1 on 6 matching bases. Trimming shortened V by 2 bases and J by 1 base, and 8 bases separated the two germline ends. In germline, CDR1 is MNHEY, CDR2 SVGAGI. The CDR3 contains 14 residues. The CDR3 spells CASSYRDTQETQYF. Written as DNA, the CDR3 is TGTGCCAGCAGTTACCGGGACACCCAAGAGACCCAGTACTTC.

This clonotype was detected many times. The chain has TRBV6-5 and TRBJ2-6; perhaps TRBD1 as D (5 bases). This CDR3 region has 16 residues. Germline CDR1 and CDR2: MNHEY and SVGAGI. Trimming shortened V by 0 bases and J by 3 bases, and 9 bases separated the two germline ends. CDR3 amino acids: CASSYSSQGGANVLTF. The CDR3 bases are TGTGCCAGCAGTTACTCTTCCCAGGGTGGGGCCAACGTCCTGACTTTC.

Ten or more counts support this clonotype. This CDR3 is CASRLTSSYEQYF. The CDR3 region has the DNA TGTGCCAGCAGGCTCACGAGCTCCTACGAGCAGTACTTC. V is TRBV28 and J is TRBJ2-7; D is unresolved. The germline V gene encodes CDR1 MDHEN and CDR2 SYDVKM. V lost 6 bases to trimming and J lost 0 bases, with 9 bases between them. CDR3 size: 13 residues.

In this sample, this clonotype turned up once. CDR3 residues: CASSFRPPGQTNYEQYF. CDR3 nucleotide sequence: TGTGCCAGCAGTTTTCGTCCTCCGGGACAGACGAACTACGAGCAGTACTTC. V is TRBV12-3 or TRBV12-4 and J is TRBJ2-7; 7 nucleotides match TRBD1. V shed 3 bases, J shed 3 bases, and the junction held 14 bases outside the gene matches. This CDR3 has 17 amino acids.